These 9 T cell receptor beta chains share one sample of origin, sequenced in a study of T cells in women clearing cervical HPV infection. TCRdb keeps only in-frame clones here, not all; method: immunoSEQ multiplex PCR. Here the sample table reports about 21,000 clones. Input material: blood buffy coat. The receptors shown here come from a woman between 18 and 70 years old with a cervical HPV16 infection that either progressed to CIN3+ or cleared (not recorded which).

Worth noting for this clone: Read data end 3 residues before the CDR3 end; the end is taken from the germline J gene. This rearrangement joins TRBV10-3 to TRBJ2-3; 9 nucleotides agree with TRBD2. CDR3 size: 17 residues. Trimming at V came to 3 bases and at J to 2 bases, leaving 9 bases not matched to a gene. Germline CDR1 reads ENHRY; CDR2 reads SYGVKD. CDR3 DNA (partial): TGTGCCATCAGTGACCCCGCTAGCGGGATAGACACAGATACG. Protein: CAISDPASGIDTDT. The complete CDR3 protein is CAISDPASGIDTDTQYF.

Remarks on this clone: The read is 3 residues too short to cover the CDR3 end, so that end is filled in from the germline J gene. The rearrangement links TRBV19 to TRBJ1-2, with D possibly being TRBD1 (5 bases). From germline, CDR1 is LNHDA and CDR2 SQIVND (reference sequence). This CDR3 contains 17 residues. The CDR3 bases that were read are TGTGCCAGTAGTAACCGCCATAGCGGGCCCCGGGGGGATGAC. This codes for CASSNRHSGPRGDD. Given in full, the CDR3 is CASSNRHSGPRGDDYTF.

On this clone: The sequence runs out 3 residues before the end of the CDR3; the remainder is reconstructed from the germline J gene. This sequence joins TRBV10-1 and TRBJ2-1; 9 bases are a match to TRBD2. CDR1 and CDR2 from the germline V gene are WNHNN and SYGVQD (reference sequence). After removal of 7 bases from V and 9 bases from J, the junction contained 16 bases not matched to a gene. The CDR3 length is 16 residues. CDR3 DNA (partial): TGCGCCAGCAACCTGAGGTGGCTAGCGGGATGGAGTGAG. Its translation is CASNLRWLAGWSE. The complete CDR3 protein is CASNLRWLAGWSEQFF.

About this clone itself: The read terminates 3 residues ahead of where the CDR3 ends, so the germline J gene completes it. The genes are TRBV5-5 and TRBJ1-2; the D gene is possibly TRBD1 (5 bases). The V end lost 4 bases, the J end lost 4 bases, and 11 bases lay between the germline ends. The CDR3 sequence is 13 residues long. The germline CDR1 and CDR2 sequences are SGHKS and YYEKEE (reference sequence). The sequenced CDR3 bases are TGTGCCAGCAGCATAGGGGCGTTCTATGGC. This gives the protein CASSIGAFYG. The full-length CDR3 reads as CASSIGAFYGYTF.

About this clone itself: The read ends 3 residues early relative to the CDR3; the germline J gene fills the gap. The chain has TRBV11-2 and TRBJ2-7; 9 bases are a match to TRBD2. Looked up from germline, CDR1 is SGHAT and CDR2 is FQNNGV. V was pared by 8 bases and J by 5 bases, with 10 bases of the junction left unmatched. This CDR3 is 14 amino acids long. CDR3 bases read: TGTGCCAGCGCCCTTAGCGGGAGTCCCAACGAG. This translates into CASALSGSPNE. The entire CDR3 sequence reads CASALSGSPNEQYF.

About this clone itself: With the read ending 3 residues before the CDR3 end, the germline J gene is used to fill in that end. V usage is TRBV19 and J usage is TRBJ2-7; the D gene is possibly TRBD1 (5 bases). Germline V CDR1 and CDR2: LNHDA, SQIVND (reference sequence). V was shortened by 6 bases and J by 1 base, with 13 bases between the two germline ends. This CDR3 contains 14 residues. CDR3 DNA, as far as it was read: TGTGCCAGTAGCTCCGTCCCAGGGTCCTACGAG. Its translation is CASSSVPGSYE. The whole CDR3 reads CASSSVPGSYEQYF.

As to this clone: Coverage ceases 3 residues before the CDR3 finishes, and the germline J gene fills in the end. The chain is built from TRBV20-1 and TRBJ2-7; 11 bases line up with TRBD2. Germline V lookup: CDR1 DFQATT, CDR2 SNEGSKA (reference sequence). V lost 6 bases to trimming and J lost 6 bases; unmatched junction nucleotides: 10. The CDR3 spans 14 residues. The covered CDR3 bases are TGCAGTGCCGCTAGACTAGCGGGATCCGGCGAG. It specifies CSAARLAGSGE. The full CDR3 sequence reads CSAARLAGSGEQYF.

For this clone: The read finishes 3 residues shy of the CDR3 end, and the germline J gene is used to complete it. J is TRBJ1-1 and V is TRBV18; 10 nucleotides align to TRBD1. There are 14 residues in the CDR3. Germline values: CDR1 KGHSH, CDR2 LQKENI. Trimming took 5 bases from V and 5 from J; bases not matched to a gene: 5. CDR3 sequence reads: CASSRDRGRTEAFF. The CDR3 bases that were read are TGTGCCAGCTCAAGGGACAGGGGAAGGACTGAA.

Comment on this clone: The read ends 3 residues early relative to the CDR3; the germline J gene fills the gap. The chain combines TRBV18 with TRBJ1-2; D possibly corresponds to TRBD1 (5 bases). Germline loops: CDR1 KGHSH, CDR2 LQKENI. This CDR3 is 16 amino acids long. The CDR3 bases that were read are TGTGCCAGCTCCGTACTCCCGCGACTAGAGGGGAATGAC. Its protein is CASSVLPRLEGND. The CDR3 reads in full as CASSVLPRLEGNDYTF.